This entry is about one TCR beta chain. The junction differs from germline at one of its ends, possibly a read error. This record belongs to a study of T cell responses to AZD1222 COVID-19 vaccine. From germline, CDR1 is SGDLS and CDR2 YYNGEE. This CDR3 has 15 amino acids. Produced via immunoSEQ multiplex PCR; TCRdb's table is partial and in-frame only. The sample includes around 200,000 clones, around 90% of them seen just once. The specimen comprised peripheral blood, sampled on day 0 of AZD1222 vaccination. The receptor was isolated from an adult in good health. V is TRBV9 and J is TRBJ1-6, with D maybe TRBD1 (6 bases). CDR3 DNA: TGTGCCAGCAGCGTAGCTTGGACAGCCTATTCACCACTCCACTTT. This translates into CASSVAWTAYSPLHF.